This T cell receptor (beta chain) was identified in a study of T cells after yellow fever vaccination. Study-level background: Each low-cell-number fraction was prepared by means of SMART-Seq v4 Ultra Low Input.

Study-wide points: Peaking on day 5 versus 15, the secondary response was faster but weaker. Post-booster repertoires again held most primary-vaccination clones (roughly 95% CD4, approximately 90% CD8).

The study made its TCR cDNA through 5'RACE template switching. That step introduced a universal primer site along with UMIs. MiXCR was run by TCRdb on the 5' RACE reads, yielding one entry per CDR3 protein. The table includes about 320,000 distinct CDR3 sequences, about 10% detected once. This clonotype was detected a few times. Its antigen remains unknown. The input for sequencing was CD4+ T cells sorted from PBMCs, taken 45 days after the yellow fever booster vaccination. The sequence came from a man aged 18 to 30 who received the YFV17D yellow fever vaccine.

The CDR3 region has the DNA TGCGCCAGCAGCCAAGACCCTCAGAGAATGGCCTACGAGCAGTACTTC. The encoded protein is CASSQDPQRMAYEQYF. The V and J genes are TRBV4-1 and TRBJ2-7; D remains unclear. This CDR3 has 16 amino acids. V gave up 0 bases and J gave up 2 bases, with 14 bases separating them. The germline gives CDR1 MGHRA, CDR2 YSYEKL.